The 9 T cell receptor beta chains in this list originate from one sample, sequenced in a study of CD8+ T cells in alopecia areata. Treatment: oral pan-JAK inhibitor, 5-10 mg twice daily. Extraction and reverse transcription of RNA yielded cDNA as the sequencing template. Clones were sequenced by immunoSEQ multiplex PCR, and TCRdb holds only the in-frame ones, with some missing. This sample has approximately 180,000 clones; roughly 58% occur once, and the top ten carry more than 15%. Material: CD4+ T cells sorted from blood, obtained at approximately week 60, from a patient treated with tofacitinib. The source of these receptors is a human donor with alopecia areata.

The chain uses TRBV29-1 and TRBJ2-7; TRBD1 is a possible D gene (6 bases). V was shortened by 5 bases and J by 2 bases, with 22 bases between the two germline ends. CDR1 is SQVTM and CDR2 is ANQGSEA in the germline V gene. CDR3 length: 16 amino acids. In DNA, the CDR3 is TGCAGCGTTACCGGGACACCCGAACGACCAGCCTACGAGCAGTACTTC. Protein sequence: CSVTGTPERPAYEQYF.

In this sample, this clone turned up a few times. The rearrangement joins TRBV11-2 to TRBJ2-3; D is perhaps TRBD2 (6 bases). Germline-derived CDR1 and CDR2 are SGHAT and FQNNGV. The V end was cut by 5 bases, the J end by 3 bases, with 12 bases between. This CDR3 region has 14 residues. The chain's CDR3 is CASSVGSWTDTQYF. The DNA of the CDR3 is TGTGCCAGCAGCGTCGGGAGTTGGACAGATACGCAGTATTTT.

This chain connects TRBV5-6 to TRBJ1-2; weak D call: TRBD1 (5 bases). Germline V gene sequence: CDR1 SGHDT, CDR2 YYEEEE. Trimming pared 4 bases from V and 3 bases from J, leaving 10 bases between. CDR3 length: 13 amino acids. Written as DNA, the CDR3 is TGTGCCAGCAGCGCAGGGTACGACTATGGCTACACCTTC. Protein product: CASSAGYDYGYTF. Together with reference TRBV5-6 and TRBJ1-2, the CDR3 gives the full variable domain: DAGVTQSPTHLIKTRGQQVTLRCSPKSGHDTVSWYQQALGQGPQFIFQYYEEEERQRGNFPDRFSGHQFPNYSSELNVNALLLGDSALYLCASSAGYDYGYTFGSGTRLTVV.

The chain couples TRBV7-2 to TRBJ2-1, with TRBD2 identical over 10 bases. CDR1 and CDR2 from the germline V gene are SGHTA and FQGNSA. The CDR3 is 15 residues long. Trimming took 3 bases from V and 5 from J; bases not matched to a gene: 4. In DNA, the CDR3 is TGTGCCAGCAGCTTGCGTCTAGCGGGGGACAATGAGCAGTTCTTC. This gives the protein CASSLRLAGDNEQFF.

This clone has just a few counts. The J gene is TRBJ2-3, the V gene TRBV15; D remains ambiguous. Germline CDR1 is LNHNV and CDR2 is YYDKDF (reference sequence). The CDR3 runs 14 residues. Trimming cost V 0 bases and J 2 bases, with 6 bases left between them. CDR3 residues: CATSRDQATDTQYF. The CDR3 DNA reads as TGTGCCACCAGCAGAGACCAAGCCACAGATACGCAGTATTTT.

This clone was counted between two and nine times. V is TRBV19 and J is TRBJ1-2; 12 nucleotides agree with TRBD1. After removal of 5 bases from V and 8 bases from J, the junction contained 9 bases not matched to a gene. The CDR3 runs 15 residues. From germline, CDR1 is LNHDA and CDR2 SQIVND (reference sequence). Here the CDR3 reads CASSPTGQGAKGYTF. The CDR3 DNA sequence: TGTGCCAGTAGTCCAACGGGACAGGGGGCGAAAGGCTACACCTTC.

V gene TRBV30 combines with J gene TRBJ2-4; perhaps TRBD1 as D (5 bases). Germline assignment: CDR1 GTSNPN and CDR2 SVGIG (reference sequence). Between the trimmed V and J ends, which lost 0 bases and 7 bases, there was a span of 13 bases. CDR3 size: 14 residues. The CDR3: CAWSVQGGLNIQYF. DNA for the CDR3: TGTGCCTGGAGTGTGCAGGGTGGCTTGAACATTCAGTACTTC.

The chain is built from TRBV6-5 and TRBJ2-7; maybe TRBD1 (6 bases). CDR1 is MNHEY, CDR2 SVGAGI, per germline. The CDR3 loop spans 14 amino acids. V was pared by 2 bases and J by 7 bases, with 15 bases between. Here the CDR3 reads CASSYGTPWGEQYF. CDR3 in DNA: TGTGCCAGCAGTTACGGGACACCATGGGGGGAGCAGTACTTC.

The chain links TRBV30 to TRBJ2-6, with a possible D match to TRBD1 (5 bases). The CDR3 has 17 amino acids. Trimming took off 4 bases at V and 0 bases at J, with 16 bases between the two ends. Germline V gene data show CDR1 as GTSNPN and CDR2 as SVGIG (reference sequence). The CDR3 region has the DNA TGTGCCTGGAATTCTCGCAGGGTCCTCTCTGGGGCCAACGTCCTGACTTTC. Protein sequence: CAWNSRRVLSGANVLTF.